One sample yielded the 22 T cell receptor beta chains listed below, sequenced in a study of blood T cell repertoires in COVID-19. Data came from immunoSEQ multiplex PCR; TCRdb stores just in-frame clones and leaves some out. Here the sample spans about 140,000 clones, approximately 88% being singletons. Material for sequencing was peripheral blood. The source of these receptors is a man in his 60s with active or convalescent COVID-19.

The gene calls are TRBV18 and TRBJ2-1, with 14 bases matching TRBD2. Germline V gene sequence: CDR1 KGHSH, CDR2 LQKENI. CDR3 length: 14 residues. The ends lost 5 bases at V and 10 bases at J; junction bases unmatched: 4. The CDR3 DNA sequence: TGTGCCAGCTCATCGACTAGCGGGAGGGGGGAGCAGTTCTTC. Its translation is CASSSTSGRGEQFF.

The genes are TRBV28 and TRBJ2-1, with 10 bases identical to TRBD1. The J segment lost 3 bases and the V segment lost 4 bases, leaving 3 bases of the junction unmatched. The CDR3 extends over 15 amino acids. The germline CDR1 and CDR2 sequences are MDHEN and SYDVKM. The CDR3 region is CASSSWTGGYNEQFF. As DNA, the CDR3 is TGTGCCAGCAGTTCTTGGACAGGGGGCTACAATGAGCAGTTCTTC. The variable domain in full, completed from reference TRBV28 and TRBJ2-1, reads DVKVTQSSRYLVKRTGEKVFLECVQDMDHENMFWYRQDPGLGLRLIYFSYDVKMKEKGDIPEGYSVSREKKERFSLILESASTNQTSMYLCASSSWTGGYNEQFFGPGTRLTVL.

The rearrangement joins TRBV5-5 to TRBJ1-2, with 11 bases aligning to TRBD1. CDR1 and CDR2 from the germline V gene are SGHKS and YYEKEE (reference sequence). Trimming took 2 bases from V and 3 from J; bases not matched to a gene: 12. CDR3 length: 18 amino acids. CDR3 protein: CASSFHVRGQGEDYGYTF. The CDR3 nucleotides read TGTGCCAGCAGCTTTCATGTTAGGGGACAGGGGGAAGACTATGGCTACACCTTC.

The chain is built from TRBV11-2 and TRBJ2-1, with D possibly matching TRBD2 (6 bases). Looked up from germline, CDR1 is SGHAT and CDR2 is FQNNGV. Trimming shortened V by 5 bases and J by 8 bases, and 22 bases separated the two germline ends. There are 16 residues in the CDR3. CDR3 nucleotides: TGTGCCAGCAGCATTCGTGGAGGGACTTCTCTCTATGAGCAGTTCTTC. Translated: CASSIRGGTSLYEQFF.

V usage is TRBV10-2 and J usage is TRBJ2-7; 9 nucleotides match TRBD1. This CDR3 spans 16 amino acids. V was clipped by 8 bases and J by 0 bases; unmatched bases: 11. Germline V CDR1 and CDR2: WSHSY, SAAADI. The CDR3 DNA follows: TGCGCCAGCGACAGCACCGGGACAGGGTCCTCCTACGAGCAGTACTTC. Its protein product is CASDSTGTGSSYEQYF.

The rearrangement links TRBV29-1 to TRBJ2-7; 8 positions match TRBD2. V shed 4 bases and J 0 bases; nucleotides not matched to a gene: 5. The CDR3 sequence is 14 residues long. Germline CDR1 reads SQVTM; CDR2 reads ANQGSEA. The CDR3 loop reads CSVADSGASYEQYF. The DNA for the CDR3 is TGCAGCGTTGCTGATAGCGGGGCCTCCTACGAGCAGTACTTC.

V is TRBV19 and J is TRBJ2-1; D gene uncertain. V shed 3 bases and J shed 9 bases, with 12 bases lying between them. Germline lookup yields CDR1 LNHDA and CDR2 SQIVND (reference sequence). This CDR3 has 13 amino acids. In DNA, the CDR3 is TGTGCCAGTAGTATTCAACAAGCAGGTGAGCAGTTCTTC. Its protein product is CASSIQQAGEQFF. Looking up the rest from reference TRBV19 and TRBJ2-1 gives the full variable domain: DGGITQSPKYLFRKEGQNVTLSCEQNLNHDAMYWYRQDPGQGLRLIYYSQIVNDFQKGDIAEGYSVSREKKESFPLTVTSAQKNPTAFYLCASSIQQAGEQFFGPGTRLTVL.

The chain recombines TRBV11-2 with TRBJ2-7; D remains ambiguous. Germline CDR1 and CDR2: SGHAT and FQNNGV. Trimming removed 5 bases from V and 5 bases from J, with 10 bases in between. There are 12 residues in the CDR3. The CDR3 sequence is CASSPPSDEQYF. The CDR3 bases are TGTGCCAGCAGCCCCCCGAGCGACGAGCAGTACTTC.

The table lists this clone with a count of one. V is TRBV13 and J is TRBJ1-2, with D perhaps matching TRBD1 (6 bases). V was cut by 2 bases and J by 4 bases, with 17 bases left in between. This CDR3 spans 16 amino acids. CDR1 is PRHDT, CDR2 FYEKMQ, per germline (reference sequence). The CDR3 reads CASSLTGTTLPYGYTF. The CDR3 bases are TGTGCCAGCAGCTTAACCGGGACAACTTTACCCTATGGCTACACCTTC. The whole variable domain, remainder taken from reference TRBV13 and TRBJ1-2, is AAGVIQSPRHLIKEKRETATLKCYPIPRHDTVYWYQQGPGQDPQFLISFYEKMQSDKGSIPDRFSAQQFSDYHSELNMSSLELGDSALYFCASSLTGTTLPYGYTFGSGTRLTVV.

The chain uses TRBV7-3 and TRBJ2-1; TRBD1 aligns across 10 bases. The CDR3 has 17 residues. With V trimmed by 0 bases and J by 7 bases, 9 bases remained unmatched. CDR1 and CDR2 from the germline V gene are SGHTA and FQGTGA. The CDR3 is CASSLTSGTGVPNEQFF. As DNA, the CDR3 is TGTGCCAGCAGCTTAACGTCTGGGACAGGGGTGCCGAATGAGCAGTTCTTC.

The CDR3 reads CASSSLGRENEAFF. In nucleotides, the CDR3 is TGTGCCAGCAGCTCCCTGGGCCGGGAGAATGAAGCTTTCTTT. The rearrangement links TRBV5-5 to TRBJ1-1; D remains ambiguous. Trimming removed 3 bases at V and 7 bases at J, with 16 bases between. The CDR3 consists of 14 residues. From germline, CDR1 is SGHKS and CDR2 YYEKEE (reference sequence).

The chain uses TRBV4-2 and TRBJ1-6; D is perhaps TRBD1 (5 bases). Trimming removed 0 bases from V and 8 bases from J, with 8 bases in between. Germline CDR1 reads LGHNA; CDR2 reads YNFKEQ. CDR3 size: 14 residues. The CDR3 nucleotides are TGTGCCAGCAGCCAAGAGCCGGGGGATTCACCCCTCCACTTT. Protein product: CASSQEPGDSPLHF.

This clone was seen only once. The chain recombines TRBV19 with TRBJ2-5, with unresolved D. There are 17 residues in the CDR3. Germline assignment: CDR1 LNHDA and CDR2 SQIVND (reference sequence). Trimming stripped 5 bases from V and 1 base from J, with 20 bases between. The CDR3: CASSLPPSGKAQETQYF. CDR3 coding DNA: TGTGCCAGTAGTCTCCCTCCGTCAGGAAAGGCCCAAGAGACCCAGTACTTC.

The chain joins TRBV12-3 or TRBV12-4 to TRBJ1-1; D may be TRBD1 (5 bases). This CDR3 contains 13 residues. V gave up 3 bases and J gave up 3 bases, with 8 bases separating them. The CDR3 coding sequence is TGTGCCAGCAGTTTGCGCAGGGACACTGAAGCTTTCTTT. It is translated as CASSLRRDTEAFF.

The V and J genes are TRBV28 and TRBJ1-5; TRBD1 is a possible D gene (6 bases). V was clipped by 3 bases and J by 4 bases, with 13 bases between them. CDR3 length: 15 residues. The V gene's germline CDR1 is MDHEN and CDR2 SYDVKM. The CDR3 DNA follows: TGTGCCAGCAGTTTTGGGCAGGGGCGAAATCAGCCCCAGCATTTT. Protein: CASSFGQGRNQPQHF. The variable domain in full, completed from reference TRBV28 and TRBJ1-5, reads DVKVTQSSRYLVKRTGEKVFLECVQDMDHENMFWYRQDPGLGLRLIYFSYDVKMKEKGDIPEGYSVSREKKERFSLILESASTNQTSMYLCASSFGQGRNQPQHFGDGTRLSIL.

The CDR3 loop reads CASSLWTASLNYGYTF. The CDR3 nucleotides are TGTGCCAGCAGTTTATGGACAGCGTCCCTTAACTATGGCTACACCTTC. The chain is built from TRBV28 and TRBJ1-2, with D possibly TRBD1 on 5 matching bases. The germline gives CDR1 MDHEN, CDR2 SYDVKM. This CDR3 is built from 16 residues. Trimming removed 0 bases from V and 1 base from J, with 12 bases in between.

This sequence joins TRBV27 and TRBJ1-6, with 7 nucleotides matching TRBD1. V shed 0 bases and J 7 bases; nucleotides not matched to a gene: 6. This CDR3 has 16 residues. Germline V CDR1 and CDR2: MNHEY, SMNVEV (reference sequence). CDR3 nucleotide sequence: TGTGCCAGCAGTTTATCCACAGGGGTGGGCAATTCACCCCTCCACTTT. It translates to CASSLSTGVGNSPLHF.

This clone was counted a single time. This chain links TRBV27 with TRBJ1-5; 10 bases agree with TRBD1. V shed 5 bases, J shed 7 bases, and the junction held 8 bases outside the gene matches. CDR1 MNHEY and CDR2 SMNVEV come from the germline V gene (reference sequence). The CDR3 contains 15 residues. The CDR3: CASSPLGTGEQPQHF. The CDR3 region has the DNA TGTGCCAGCAGTCCCCTCGGGACAGGGGAACAGCCCCAGCATTTT.

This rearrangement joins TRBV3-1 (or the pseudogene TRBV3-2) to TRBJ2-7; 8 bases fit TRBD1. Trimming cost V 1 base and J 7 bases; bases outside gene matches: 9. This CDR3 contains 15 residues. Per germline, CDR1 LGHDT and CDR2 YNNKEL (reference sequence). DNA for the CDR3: TGTGCCAGCAGCCAAGGACAGGGGTCTCGGGGAGAGCAGTACTTC. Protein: CASSQGQGSRGEQYF.

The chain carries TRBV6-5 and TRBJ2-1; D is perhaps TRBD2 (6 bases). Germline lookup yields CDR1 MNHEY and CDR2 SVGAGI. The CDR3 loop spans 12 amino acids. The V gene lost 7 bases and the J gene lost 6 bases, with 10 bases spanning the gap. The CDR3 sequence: CASTPGGNEQFF. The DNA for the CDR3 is TGTGCCAGCACCCCCGGGGGCAATGAGCAGTTCTTC.

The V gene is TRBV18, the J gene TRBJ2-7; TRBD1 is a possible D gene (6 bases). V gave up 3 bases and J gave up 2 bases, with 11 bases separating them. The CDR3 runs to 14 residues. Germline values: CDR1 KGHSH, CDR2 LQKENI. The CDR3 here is CASSPIQGPYEQYF. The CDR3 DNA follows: TGTGCCAGCTCACCGATACAGGGACCCTACGAGCAGTACTTC. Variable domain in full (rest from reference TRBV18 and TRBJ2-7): NAGVMQNPRHLVRRRGQEARLRCSPMKGHSHVYWYRQLPEEGLKFMVYLQKENIIDESGMPKERFSAEFPKEGPSILRIQQVVRGDSAAYFCASSPIQGPYEQYFGPGTRLTVT.

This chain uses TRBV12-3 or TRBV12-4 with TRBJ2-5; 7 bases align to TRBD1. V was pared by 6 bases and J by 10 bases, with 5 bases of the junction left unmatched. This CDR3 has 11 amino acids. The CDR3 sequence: CASRIDRDQYF. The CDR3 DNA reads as TGTGCCAGCAGAATAGACAGGGACCAGTACTTC.